This note documents a single T cell receptor (beta chain) sequence. This CDR3 is 13 amino acids long. Germline loops: CDR1 MRHNA, CDR2 SNTAGT. One entry per CDR3 protein results from TCRdb running MiXCR on the PCR reads. The data contain some 9,600 distinct CDR3 sequences, around 43% of them singletons. The patients had localized lung adenocarcinoma, a non-small cell subtype. This sample was included in a study of CD4 and CD8 cells across lung adenocarcinoma regions. The sample taken for sequencing was CD4+ T cells from the margin of a lung tumor. V gene TRBV6-4 combines with J gene TRBJ2-3, with a tentative D call TRBD2 (5 bases). The DNA matches TRBJ2-7 better at its end, which makes the J call doubtful. The sequence was collected from a female donor with lung adenocarcinoma. The CD4 and CD8 labels of this study may be unreliable. CDR3 region: CASGLSSKDTQYF. As DNA, the CDR3 is TGTGCCAGCGGTCTATCTAGCAAAGATACGCAGTACTTC.